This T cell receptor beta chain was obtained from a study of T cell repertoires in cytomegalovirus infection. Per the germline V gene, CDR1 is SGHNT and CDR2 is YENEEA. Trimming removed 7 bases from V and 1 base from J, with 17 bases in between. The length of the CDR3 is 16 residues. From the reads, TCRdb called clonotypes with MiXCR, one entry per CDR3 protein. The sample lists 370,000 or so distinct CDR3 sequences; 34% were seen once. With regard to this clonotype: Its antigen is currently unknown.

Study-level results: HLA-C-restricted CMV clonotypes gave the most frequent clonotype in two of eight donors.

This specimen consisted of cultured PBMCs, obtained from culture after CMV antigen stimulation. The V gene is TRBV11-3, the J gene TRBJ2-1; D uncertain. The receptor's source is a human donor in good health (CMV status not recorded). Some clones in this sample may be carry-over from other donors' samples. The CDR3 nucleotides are TGTGCCAGCACCTTTCGGCGCCAGCTATCCTACAATGAGCAGTTCTTC. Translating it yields CASTFRRQLSYNEQFF. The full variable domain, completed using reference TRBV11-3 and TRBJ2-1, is EAGVVQSPRYKIIEKKQPVAFWCNPISGHNTLYWYLQNLGQGPELLIRYENEEAVDDSQLPKDRFSAERLKGVDSTLKIQPAELGDSAVYLCASTFRRQLSYNEQFFGPGTRLTVL.